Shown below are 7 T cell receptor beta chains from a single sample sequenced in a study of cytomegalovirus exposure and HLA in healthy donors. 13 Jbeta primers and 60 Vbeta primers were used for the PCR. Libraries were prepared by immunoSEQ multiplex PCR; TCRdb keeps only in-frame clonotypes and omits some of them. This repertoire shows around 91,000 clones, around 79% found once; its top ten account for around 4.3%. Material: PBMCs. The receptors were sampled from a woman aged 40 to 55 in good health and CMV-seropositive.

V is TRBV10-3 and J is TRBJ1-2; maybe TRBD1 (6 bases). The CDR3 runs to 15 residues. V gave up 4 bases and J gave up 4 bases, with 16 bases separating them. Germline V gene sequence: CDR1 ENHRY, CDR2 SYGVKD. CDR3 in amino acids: CAISAGEQTAYGYTF. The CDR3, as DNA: TGTGCCATCAGTGCAGGGGAACAAACGGCCTATGGCTACACCTTC.

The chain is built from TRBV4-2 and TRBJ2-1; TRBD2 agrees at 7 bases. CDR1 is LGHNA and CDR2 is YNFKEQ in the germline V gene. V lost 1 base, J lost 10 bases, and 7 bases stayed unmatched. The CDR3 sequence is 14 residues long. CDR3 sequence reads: CASSQAGGSAEQFF. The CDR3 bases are TGTGCCAGCAGCCAAGCGGGAGGCTCTGCAGAGCAGTTCTTC.

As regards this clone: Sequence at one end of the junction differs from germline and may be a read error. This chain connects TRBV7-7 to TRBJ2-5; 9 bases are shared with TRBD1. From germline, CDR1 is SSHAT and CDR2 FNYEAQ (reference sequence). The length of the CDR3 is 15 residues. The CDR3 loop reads CASSQGTGRRETQYF. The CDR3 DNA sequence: TGTGCTAGCAGCCAGGGGACAGGGAGAAGGGAGACCCAGTACTTC. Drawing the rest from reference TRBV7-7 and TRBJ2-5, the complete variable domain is GAGVSQSPRYKVTKRGQDVTLRCDPISSHATLYWYQQALGQGPEFLTYFNYEAQPDKSGLPSDRFSAERPEGSISTLTIQRTEQRDSAMYRCASSQGTGRRETQYFGPGTRLLVL.

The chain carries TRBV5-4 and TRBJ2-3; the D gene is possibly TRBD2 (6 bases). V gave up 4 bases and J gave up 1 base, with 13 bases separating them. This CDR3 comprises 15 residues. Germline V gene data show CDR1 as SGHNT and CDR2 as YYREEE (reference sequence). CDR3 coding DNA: TGTGCCAGCAGCGTCGGGGGAATAGGCACAGATACGCAGTATTTT. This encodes CASSVGGIGTDTQYF.

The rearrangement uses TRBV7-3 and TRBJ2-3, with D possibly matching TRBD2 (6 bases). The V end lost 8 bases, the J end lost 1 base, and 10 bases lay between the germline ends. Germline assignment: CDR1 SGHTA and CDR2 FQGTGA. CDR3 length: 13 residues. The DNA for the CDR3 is TGTGCCAGCGGGAGGATTGGCACAGATACGCAGTATTTT. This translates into CASGRIGTDTQYF.

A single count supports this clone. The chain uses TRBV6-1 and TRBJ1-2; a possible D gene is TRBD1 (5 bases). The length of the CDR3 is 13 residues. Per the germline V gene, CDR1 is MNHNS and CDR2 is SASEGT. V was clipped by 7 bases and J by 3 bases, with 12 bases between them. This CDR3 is CASKEDTDYGYTF. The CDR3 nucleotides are TGTGCCAGCAAAGAGGACACCGACTATGGCTACACCTTC.

The CDR3 region has the DNA TGTGCCAGCAGCCAATCAAGGAGGGATACGCAGTATTTT. Translated, it gives CASSQSRRDTQYF. V and J are TRBV16 and TRBJ2-3; D is perhaps TRBD2 (5 bases). The ends were cut back, 0 bases at V and 6 bases at J, with 7 bases in the middle. This CDR3 has 13 residues. Germline assignment: CDR1 KGHSY and CDR2 FQNENV.